Following are 17 T cell receptor beta chains from one sample sequenced in a study of OX40 agonist ivuxolimab in advanced cancers. Using immunoSEQ multiplex PCR, the repertoire was profiled, and TCRdb retains in-frame clones only, with some absent. The table lists 60,000 to 75,000 clones, less than 90% of them singletons. The sequencing used CD4+ or CD8+ T cells sorted from blood, collected in a trial of the OX40 agonist ivuxolimab. All receptors come from an adult with an advanced solid tumor such as melanoma, head and neck, liver or kidney cancer.

This chain joins TRBV6-6 and TRBJ1-1; weak D call: TRBD1 (5 bases). Looked up from germline, CDR1 is MNHNY and CDR2 is SVGAGI (reference sequence). The length of the CDR3 is 13 residues. Trimming cost V 4 bases and J 1 base, with 7 bases left between them. CDR3 amino acids: CASSFRANTEAFF. In DNA, the CDR3 is TGTGCCAGCAGTTTCAGGGCGAACACTGAAGCTTTCTTT.

The chain recombines TRBV30 with TRBJ2-2; D perhaps matches TRBD2 (5 bases). This CDR3 is 13 amino acids long. V was cut by 0 bases and J by 8 bases, with 10 bases left in between. Germline V gene sequence: CDR1 GTSNPN, CDR2 SVGIG (reference sequence). CDR3 sequence: CAWSVTPGGELFF. The CDR3 nucleotides are TGTGCCTGGAGTGTCACTCCGGGAGGGGAGCTGTTTTTT. Looking up the rest from reference TRBV30 and TRBJ2-2 gives the full variable domain: SQTIHQWPATLVQPVGSPLSLECTVEGTSNPNLYWYRQAAGRGLQLLFYSVGIGQISSEVPQNLSASRPQDRQFILSSKKLLLSDSGFYLCAWSVTPGGELFFGEGSRLTVL.

This clone has only a few counts. The chain links TRBV2 to TRBJ2-7, with D possibly TRBD1 on 7 matching bases. CDR1 is SNHLY, CDR2 FYNNEI, per germline. The CDR3 has 12 residues. CDR3 sequence reads: CASRQGGYEQYF. The CDR3 bases are TGTGCTTCCCGACAGGGAGGATACGAGCAGTACTTC.

The V gene is TRBV28, the J gene TRBJ2-3; D is uncertain. With 5 bases removed from V and 2 bases from J, the gap between germline ends came to 8 bases. The CDR3 covers 13 residues. Germline CDR1 and CDR2: MDHEN and SYDVKM. CDR3 nucleotide sequence: TGTGCCAGCAGTGCCCCCTCCACAGATACGCAGTATTTT. Translated, it gives CASSAPSTDTQYF.

V and J are TRBV28 and TRBJ1-1; D not resolved. Trimming pared 8 bases from V and 0 bases from J, leaving 13 bases between. CDR1 MDHEN and CDR2 SYDVKM come from the germline V gene. The length of the CDR3 is 14 residues. The DNA of the CDR3 is TGTGCCAGCTATCAGAGGGATATGAACACTGAAGCTTTCTTT. It encodes CASYQRDMNTEAFF.

The chain employs TRBV11-2 and TRBJ2-7; TRBD2 might be the D (6 bases). Trimming took off 5 bases at V and 3 bases at J, with 17 bases between the two ends. Germline V gene lookup returns CDR1 SGHAT and CDR2 FQNNGV. The length of the CDR3 is 15 residues. The DNA of the CDR3 is TGTGCCAGCAGCCATGGTGGGGAGGCCGGCTACGAGCAGTACTTC. Its translation is CASSHGGEAGYEQYF.

The J gene is TRBJ1-1, the V gene TRBV4-1, with unresolved D. The CDR3 extends over 12 amino acids. Deletions cut 1 base from V and 5 bases from J, with 5 bases between. Looked up from germline, CDR1 is MGHRA and CDR2 is YSYEKL. CDR3 protein: CASSQGSTEAFF. The CDR3 coding sequence is TGCGCCAGCAGCCAAGGGAGTACTGAAGCTTTCTTT.

This chain connects TRBV5-1 to TRBJ1-1; D is unclear. Germline CDR1 SGHRS, CDR2 YFSETQ. V gave up 4 bases and J gave up 0 bases, with 10 bases separating them. The CDR3 extends over 14 amino acids. CDR3 nucleotide sequence: TGCGCCAGCAGCCTAGGACTTCTGAACACTGAAGCTTTCTTT. Protein: CASSLGLLNTEAFF.

The chain joins TRBV5-1 to TRBJ2-3, with no clear D. This CDR3 is built from 15 residues. The germline gives CDR1 SGHRS, CDR2 YFSETQ. V was shortened by 4 bases and J by 0 bases, with 12 bases between the two germline ends. CDR3 coding DNA: TGCGCCAGCAGCCCAACCTACTATAGCACAGATACGCAGTATTTT. Protein sequence: CASSPTYYSTDTQYF.

This chain links TRBV14 with TRBJ1-3, with no clear D. The V end lost 4 bases, the J end lost 2 bases, and 12 bases lay between the germline ends. CDR1 and CDR2 from the germline V gene are SGHDN and FVKESK. There are 15 residues in the CDR3. CDR3 DNA sequence: TGTGCCAGCAGCCCCTTCCCGGGCGCTGGAAACACCATATATTTT. Translating it yields CASSPFPGAGNTIYF.

The chain combines TRBV6-5 with TRBJ1-2, with a tentative D call TRBD1 (6 bases). V lost 6 bases and J lost 3, with 11 bases in between. The V gene's germline CDR1 is MNHEY and CDR2 SVGAGI. This CDR3 spans 13 amino acids. The CDR3 loop reads CASRKGQYYGYTF. In DNA, the CDR3 is TGTGCCAGCAGAAAAGGACAGTACTATGGCTACACCTTC.

The chain combines TRBV5-4 with TRBJ2-7; 8 positions agree with TRBD2. CDR1 SGHNT and CDR2 YYREEE come from the germline V gene (reference sequence). The CDR3 has 15 residues. The V and J ends lost 4 bases and 3 bases, in that order; junction bases with no gene match: 9. This CDR3 is CASSPSGSGSYEQYF. The CDR3 region has the DNA TGTGCCAGCAGCCCCAGCGGGAGCGGTAGCTACGAGCAGTACTTC. The complete variable domain, with remaining parts taken from reference TRBV5-4 and TRBJ2-7, reads ETGVTQSPTHLIKTRGQQVTLRCSSQSGHNTVSWYQQALGQGPQFIFQYYREEENGRGNFPPRFSGLQFPNYSSELNVNALELDDSALYLCASSPSGSGSYEQYFGPGTRLTVT.

The rearrangement uses TRBV7-9 and TRBJ1-1; D is unresolved. In germline, CDR1 is SEHNR, CDR2 FQNEAQ (reference sequence). V shed 3 bases and J shed 4 bases, with 9 bases lying between them. This CDR3 region has 13 residues. The CDR3 DNA follows: TGTGCCAGCAGCTTGGGCTTCGGCACTGAAGCTTTCTTT. Amino acids: CASSLGFGTEAFF. The complete variable domain, with remaining parts taken from reference TRBV7-9 and TRBJ1-1, reads DTGVSQNPRHKITKRGQNVTFRCDPISEHNRLYWYRQTLGQGPEFLTYFQNEAQLEKSRLLSDRFSAERPKGSFSTLEIQRTEQGDSAMYLCASSLGFGTEAFFGQGTRLTVV.

The rearrangement uses TRBV7-2 and TRBJ1-3; D is uncertain. CDR3 size: 15 residues. Trimming took 1 base from V and 0 from J, leaving 7 bases between them. Germline V gene sequence: CDR1 SGHTA, CDR2 FQGNSA. CDR3 sequence: CASSLDSYSGNTIYF. The CDR3 DNA reads TGTGCCAGCAGCTTAGATAGCTACTCTGGAAACACCATATATTTT.

A few counts support this clone. The chain uses TRBV5-1 and TRBJ1-2; D gene uncertain. Per the germline V gene, CDR1 is SGHRS and CDR2 is YFSETQ. Trimming left V 0 bases short and J 3 bases short, with 15 bases between. This CDR3 has 16 amino acids. The CDR3 DNA follows: TGCGCCAGCAGCTTGGACGGTTGGTCAGCTGACTATGGCTACACCTTC. Its translation: CASSLDGWSADYGYTF.

V is TRBV6-5 and J is TRBJ1-6, with D maybe TRBD1 (6 bases). V shed 6 bases and J shed 6 bases, with 15 bases lying between them. Germline CDR1 reads MNHEY; CDR2 reads SVGAGI. This CDR3 comprises 15 residues. The CDR3 sequence is CASRRPGQPNSPLHF. The CDR3 DNA sequence: TGTGCCAGCAGACGGCCGGGACAACCTAATTCACCCCTCCACTTT.

Details on this clone: Within the sample, other DNA sequences also encode this same CDR3. The chain uses TRBV5-1 and TRBJ2-5, with no clear D. The CDR3 totals 11 residues. CDR1 and CDR2 from the germline V gene are SGHRS and YFSETQ. Trimming stripped 2 bases from V and 2 bases from J, with 1 base between. In DNA form, the CDR3 reads TGCGCCAGCAGCTTACAAGAGACCCAGTACTTC. It yields the protein CASSLQETQYF.